These 6 T cell receptor beta chains were sequenced from one sample in a study of blood T cell repertoires in COVID-19. This table comes from immunoSEQ multiplex PCR, and its TCRdb copy is limited to in-frame clones, with some not included. Of about 65,000 clones listed, 81% are singletons. The sequenced sample consisted of peripheral blood. The receptors here all came from a man of 80 years or more with acute or convalescent COVID-19.

The chain has TRBV5-1 and TRBJ2-6; no clear D gene. Trimming removed 0 bases at V and 0 bases at J, with 13 bases between. This CDR3 has 18 residues. Per germline, CDR1 SGHRS and CDR2 YFSETQ. In DNA form, the CDR3 reads TGCGCCAGCAGCTTGGGCCGGGTACCGAGCTCTGGGGCCAACGTCCTGACTTTC. Its protein product is CASSLGRVPSSGANVLTF.

The CDR3 protein is CASSPGQNIRSPEAFF. CDR3 coding DNA: TGTGCCAGCTCACCGGGACAGAACATCAGGTCCCCTGAAGCTTTCTTT. The V and J genes are TRBV18 and TRBJ1-1, with 7 nucleotides matching TRBD1. This CDR3 has 16 amino acids. CDR1 and CDR2 (germline): KGHSH, LQKENI. Trimming took 3 bases from V and 6 from J; bases not matched to a gene: 13.

The V gene is TRBV11-2, the J gene TRBJ1-2, with D unclear. The CDR3 runs to 13 residues. The germline V gene has CDR1 SGHAT and CDR2 FQNNGV. Trimming removed 5 bases at V and 7 bases at J, with 14 bases between. The CDR3 here is CASSPQGRGGYTF. Here the CDR3 DNA reads TGTGCCAGCAGCCCCCAAGGTAGAGGTGGCTACACCTTC. Looking up the rest from reference TRBV11-2 and TRBJ1-2 gives the full variable domain: EAGVAQSPRYKIIEKRQSVAFWCNPISGHATLYWYQQILGQGPKLLIQFQNNGVVDDSQLPKDRFSAERLKGVDSTLKIQPAKLEDSAVYLCASSPQGRGGYTFGSGTRLTVV.

This clone was counted between two and nine times. The chain employs TRBV2 and TRBJ1-5, with D possibly being TRBD1 (5 bases). The CDR3 is made up of 13 amino acids. Trimming took 6 bases from V and 12 from J, leaving 18 bases between them. Germline V lookup: CDR1 SNHLY, CDR2 FYNNEI. The chain's CDR3 is CASSGHSETVQHF. The CDR3 DNA reads as TGTGCCAGCAGCGGACACTCGGAGACAGTCCAGCATTTT.

This clone was seen at least ten times. The chain recombines TRBV2 with TRBJ1-6; 7 nucleotides line up with TRBD1. CDR1 and CDR2 (germline): SNHLY, FYNNEI. The CDR3 has 13 amino acids. J was trimmed by 8 bases and V by 7 bases; bases with no gene match: 5. The CDR3 reads CASIIGQDSPLHF. The CDR3 nucleotides are TGTGCCAGCATTATAGGACAGGATTCACCCCTCCACTTT.

This clone was counted between two and nine times. This chain joins TRBV2 and TRBJ1-1; the match to TRBD1 covers 7 bases. The germline gives CDR1 SNHLY, CDR2 FYNNEI. The CDR3 runs 13 residues. V trimming: 4 bases; J trimming: 7 bases; junction bases outside the gene matches: 6. The CDR3 DNA follows: TGTGCCAGCAGTGTATTAAGGGACAGTGAAGCTTTCTTT. This sequence encodes CASSVLRDSEAFF.